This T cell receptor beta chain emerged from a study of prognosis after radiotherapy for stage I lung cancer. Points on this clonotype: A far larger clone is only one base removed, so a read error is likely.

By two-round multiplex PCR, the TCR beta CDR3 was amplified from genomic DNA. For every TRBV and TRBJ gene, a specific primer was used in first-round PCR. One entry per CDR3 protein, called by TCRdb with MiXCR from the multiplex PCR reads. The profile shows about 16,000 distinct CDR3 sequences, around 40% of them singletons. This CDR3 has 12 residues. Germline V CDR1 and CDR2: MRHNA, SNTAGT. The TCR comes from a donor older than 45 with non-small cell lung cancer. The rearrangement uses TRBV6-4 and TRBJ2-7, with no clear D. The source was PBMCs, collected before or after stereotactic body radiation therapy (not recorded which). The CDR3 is CVSSPSPYEQYF. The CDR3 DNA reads TGTGTCAGCAGTCCATCCCCCTACGAGCAGTACTTC.